The present T cell receptor beta chain was sequenced within a study of neurological immune-mediated disorders (dated by TCRdb to the late 2010s). A note on the overall study: Using UMI-based sequencing, the study compared peripheral blood TCR-beta repertoires from patients with HTLV-I-associated myelopathy (HAM/TSP), patients with multiple sclerosis, and healthy controls. The cohort included about 70 subjects: some 14 with HAM/TSP, approximately 34 with multiple sclerosis, and roughly 20 healthy controls. The approximately 110 TCR-beta libraries covered PBMC samples along with longitudinal samples, technical triplicates, and paired sorted CD4+ and CD8+ T-cell subsets.

The healthy controls were volunteers from a blood bank in Maryland, USA. For unsorted PBMC libraries, 2 million PBMCs were used after storage in RNAlater at -80 degrees C until RNA extraction. PBMCs were separated from peripheral blood using Ficoll-Hypaque density gradient centrifugation and then cryopreserved in liquid nitrogen. cDNA synthesis used template-switch 5'RACE with a primer carrying a 10-nucleotide random unique molecular identifier tagging each TCR transcript. Each sequencing run produced over 160 million TCR-beta sequences covering 15-18 subjects. The RNeasy kit was used for extraction of total RNA. The KAPA Real-time Library Amplification kit was used to amplify TCR-beta VDJ regions with primers targeting the TCR constant region and the 5'RACE anchor. Sample indexes and Illumina adaptors were added in a first PCR, after which library yield was increased in a second PCR. The roughly 650 bp TCR product was size-selected on a 2% E-gel SizeSelection system after Ampure bead purification. Library quality was checked on a Bioanalyzer, concentration was measured with Qubit, and libraries were quantified with the Kapa Library Quantification kit before pooling. An Illumina HiSeq 2500 was used to sequence the libraries paired-end at 2 x 150 bp. To increase sequence diversity, about 25-31% phiX was spiked into each library pool. In the paper's pipeline: Quality-filtered reads were processed with the UMI-based MiGEC pipeline, which removed over 75% of raw TCR sequences during error correction. IMGT germline references were used for alignment of VDJ genes, and clonotypes were defined by a unique CDR3 amino acid sequence together with V-J genes. Clonal expansion, Shannon diversity and CDR3 relatedness (CalcPairwiseDistances, ClusterSamples) were evaluated with VDJtools, and phylogenetic trees were built with CLCbio workbench. Expanded clones were defined as having at least 8 unique UMIs, based on coefficient-of-variation modelling across technical triplicates. TCRdb reprocessing: public reads trimmed at Q25 with fastp, clones called with MiXCR, in-frame beta chains kept. Duplicate CDR3 protein sequences are folded into a single record with the most common DNA and genes. The V and J calls here are based on TCRdb, not the publication. This sample gives approximately 58,000 distinct CDR3 sequences in total; over 9.5% of them show up just once. Jointly, the top ten make up 1.8% of the sample.

This clonotype was found many times. The antigen it binds to is not known. No per-base quality is available; no much larger clone lies one base away. Findings and caveats that apply to the study as a whole: Across subjects, expanded clones never shared an identical CDR3 amino acid sequence, which suggests that the TCR-beta repertoires in every group were private. TCR clonal expansion was greatest in HAM/TSP patients and smallest in MS patients, who ranked below even healthy controls.

CDR1 and CDR2, looked up from the germline V gene, are MNHEY and SVGEGT. The CDR3, from cysteine to phenylalanine, totals 14 residues. The CDR3 DNA has 42 bases and is translated from base 1. Cut back by 6 bases and 1 base, the V and J ends lie 11 bases apart. This receptor chain uses TRBV6-2 or TRBV6-3 and TRBJ2-3, with a tentative D gene TRBD2 over 6 matching bases. The sequence derives from a man between 60 and 75 years old in good health. Sequencing was performed on PBMCs. The nucleotide sequence reads TGTGCCAGCAGACGGGGCGGGGGCACAGATACGCAGTATTTT. It translates to CASRRGGGTDTQYF.